This TCR beta chain was identified in a study of cytomegalovirus exposure and HLA in healthy donors. Donors in the study were healthy people who gave bone marrow. In germline, CDR1 is SGHNT, CDR2 YYREEE (reference sequence). CDR3 size: 14 residues. V lost 2 bases and J 2 bases, leaving 8 bases between the germline ends. The primer mix had 60 Vbeta and 13 Jbeta primers. Here immunoSEQ multiplex PCR was the method, and the copy in TCRdb shows in-frame clones only, minus some. The sample includes about 210,000 clones, around 84% seen only once; the top ten take roughly 0.24%. V and J are TRBV5-4 and TRBJ1-5; no definite D call. The sequence came from a girl aged 2-10 years in good health and CMV-seronegative. Sequenced sample: PBMCs. The CDR3 reads CASSLHEGNQPQHF. For the CDR3, the DNA is TGTGCCAGCAGCTTACATGAAGGCAATCAGCCCCAGCATTTT.